The 28 T cell receptor beta chains below all came from one sample that was sequenced in a study of Graves' ophthalmopathy and Graves' hyperthyroidism. For repertoire sequencing, the TCR beta CDR3 regions were amplified from RNA transcripts. Second-round multiplex PCR came after first-round RT-PCR with HTBI primers. TCRdb analysed the multiplex PCR reads with MiXCR anew, one entry per CDR3 protein. The sample contains around 340,000 distinct CDR3 sequences, roughly 16% of which appear only once. The sequencing input was peripheral blood. The receptors here all came from an adult man with Graves' ophthalmopathy.

This clonotype was picked up many times. The rearrangement links TRBV3-1 to TRBJ2-7; tentative D call: TRBD2 (6 bases). This CDR3 has 17 amino acids. The V gene's germline CDR1 is LGHDT and CDR2 YNNKEL (reference sequence). V lost 0 bases and J 7 bases, leaving 22 bases between the germline ends. The CDR3 protein is CASSQDRGSATRREQYF. Here the CDR3 DNA reads TGTGCCAGCAGCCAAGACCGGGGGAGCGCCACTCGGCGAGAGCAGTACTTC.

As for this clonotype: A much more abundant neighbour one base away suggests this may be a read error. The rearrangement uses TRBV5-1 and TRBJ2-2; 11 bases are shared with TRBD2. Germline CDR1 reads SGHRS; CDR2 reads YFSETQ. CDR3 size: 17 residues. Here the CDR3 DNA reads TGCGCCAGCATCTTGGGGCTAGCGGGGGGAATCGCCGGGGAGCTGTTTTTT. Translating it yields CASILGLAGGIAGELFF.

This clonotype was detected only a few times. At one boundary the junction diverges from the germline segment, which might be a read error. The chain is built from TRBV30 and TRBJ2-3; D is unresolved. The CDR3 is 14 amino acids. Germline V gene sequence: CDR1 GTSNPN, CDR2 SVGIG (reference sequence). The CDR3 protein is CAWGVGKSTDTQYF. CDR3 in DNA: TGTGCCTGGGGTGTGGGGAAAAGCACAGATACGCAGTATTTT. Drawing the rest from reference TRBV30 and TRBJ2-3, the complete variable domain is SQTIHQWPATLVQPVGSPLSLECTVEGTSNPNLYWYRQAAGRGLQLLFYSVGIGQISSEVPQNLSASRPQDRQFILSSKKLLLSDSGFYLCAWGVGKSTDTQYFGPGTRLTVL.

The CDR3 here is CASSTGEANYGYTF. For the CDR3, the DNA is TGTGCCAGCAGCACAGGGGAGGCTAACTATGGCTACACCTTC. The rearrangement uses TRBV12-3 or TRBV12-4 and TRBJ1-2, with 7 bases fitting TRBD1. V gave up 6 bases and J gave up 0 bases; unmatched junction bases: 4. This CDR3 contains 14 residues.

Ten or more counts support this clonotype. V gene TRBV10-3 combines with J gene TRBJ1-2, with TRBD1 matching over 8 bases. The CDR3 loop spans 14 amino acids. V lost 3 bases, J lost 6 bases, and 6 bases stayed unmatched. Germline CDR1 and CDR2: ENHRY and SYGVKD. The CDR3 region is CAISDQGAGNGYTF. CDR3 coding DNA: TGTGCCATCAGTGACCAGGGGGCGGGGAATGGCTACACCTTC.

At least ten counts were recorded for this clonotype. The chain combines TRBV6-2 or TRBV6-3 with TRBJ1-1; D unclear. Germline assignment: CDR1 MNHEY and CDR2 SVGEGT. V lost 0 bases and J lost 0, with 14 bases in between. There are 17 residues in the CDR3. CDR3 region: CASSYSGFRRMNTEAFF. For the CDR3, the DNA is TGTGCCAGCAGTTACTCGGGGTTCCGAAGGATGAACACTGAAGCTTTCTTT.

The V call is TRBV11-3, the J call TRBJ1-2, with 10 bases that match TRBD1. This CDR3 spans 15 amino acids. The V and J ends lost 6 bases and 8 bases, in that order; junction bases with no gene match: 12. Looked up from germline, CDR1 is SGHNT and CDR2 is YENEEA. Written as DNA, the CDR3 is TGTGCCAGCAGTGTAGGCCGGGACAGGGGAAACGGCTACACCTTC. This sequence encodes CASSVGRDRGNGYTF.

Ten or more counts support this clonotype. The chain combines TRBV4-1 with TRBJ1-1; D gene uncertain. Germline CDR1 and CDR2: MGHRA and YSYEKL. V lost 1 base and J 0 bases, leaving 12 bases between the germline ends. CDR3 length: 16 amino acids. Here the CDR3 reads CASSQVASTLNTEAFF. The CDR3 bases are TGCGCCAGCAGCCAAGTAGCTAGCACCCTGAACACTGAAGCTTTCTTT.

In this sample, this clonotype turned up many times. The J gene is TRBJ2-6, the V gene TRBV10-3; 10 nucleotides match TRBD1. Trimming at V came to 7 bases and at J to 2 bases, leaving 5 bases not matched to a gene. Germline-derived CDR1 and CDR2 are ENHRY and SYGVKD. The CDR3 has 16 residues. In DNA form, the CDR3 reads TGTGCCATCAAAGGACAGGGGGGCGCTGGGGCCAACGTCCTGACTTTC. Its protein product is CAIKGQGGAGANVLTF.

This clonotype was recorded many times. This chain uses TRBV27 with TRBJ2-7; D is uncertain. V was trimmed by 8 bases and J by 6 bases, leaving 14 bases between them. Germline V gene data show CDR1 as MNHEY and CDR2 as SMNVEV (reference sequence). This CDR3 is built from 12 residues. The CDR3 here is CASWLEEREQYF. DNA of the CDR3: TGTGCCAGCTGGCTAGAGGAACGCGAGCAGTACTTC.

There are many counts of this clonotype. The chain couples TRBV30 to TRBJ2-5; D gene ambiguous. This CDR3 contains 12 residues. Germline CDR1 and CDR2: GTSNPN and SVGIG (reference sequence). The V end lost 3 bases, the J end lost 5 bases, and 10 bases lay between the germline ends. The CDR3 sequence: CAWRGMLETQYF. DNA of the CDR3: TGTGCCTGGAGGGGAATGCTGGAGACCCAGTACTTC. Based on the CDR3 plus reference TRBV30 and TRBJ2-5, the full variable domain is SQTIHQWPATLVQPVGSPLSLECTVEGTSNPNLYWYRQAAGRGLQLLFYSVGIGQISSEVPQNLSASRPQDRQFILSSKKLLLSDSGFYLCAWRGMLETQYFGPGTRLLVL.

This clonotype was counted at least ten times. This sequence joins TRBV12-3 or TRBV12-4 and TRBJ1-1, with D maybe TRBD1 (5 bases). The CDR3 runs to 14 residues. V gave up 1 base and J gave up 4 bases, with 10 bases separating them. DNA of the CDR3: TGTGCCAGCAGTTTAGTAAAGGGGTCCACTGAAGCTTTCTTT. Translated: CASSLVKGSTEAFF.

This clonotype showed up many times. The chain links TRBV19 to TRBJ1-5; D not resolved. The CDR3 has 18 amino acids. The germline gives CDR1 LNHDA, CDR2 SQIVND (reference sequence). Trimming took 3 bases from V and 6 from J, leaving 24 bases between them. The CDR3 reads CASSMVGPGTRRAQPQHF. DNA of the CDR3: TGTGCCAGTAGTATGGTTGGACCAGGTACCCGTAGGGCTCAGCCCCAGCATTTT.

In its sample, this clonotype was seen many times. The chain recombines TRBV20-1 with TRBJ2-7, with a weak D call TRBD1 (6 bases). The ends were cut back, 3 bases at V and 5 bases at J, with 8 bases in the middle. The germline CDR1 and CDR2 sequences are DFQATT and SNEGSKA (reference sequence). The length of the CDR3 is 11 residues. CDR3 sequence (DNA): TGCAGTGCTAGCAGGGGCAACGAGCAGTACTTC. It specifies CSASRGNEQYF.

The sample holds many counts of this clonotype. This sequence joins TRBV7-2 and TRBJ1-2, with 9 nucleotides matching TRBD1. From germline, CDR1 is SGHTA and CDR2 FQGNSA. The CDR3 has 18 residues. Trimming cost V 0 bases and J 1 base; bases outside gene matches: 9. The CDR3 DNA reads TGTGCCAGCAGCTTAGCTTGGGACAGGGTAGGAAGTAACTATGGCTACACCTTC. Residues: CASSLAWDRVGSNYGYTF.

The sample holds many counts of this clonotype. The chain employs TRBV4-1 and TRBJ1-2, with 7 bases that match TRBD1. CDR3 length: 16 residues. CDR1 MGHRA and CDR2 YSYEKL come from the germline V gene. J gave up 8 bases and V 0 bases, and 12 bases lay outside the gene matches. CDR3 residues: CASSQDSPGTASGYTF. CDR3 bases: TGCGCCAGCAGCCAAGATAGCCCCGGGACAGCCTCCGGCTACACCTTC.

This clonotype was detected ten times or more. The V gene is TRBV5-1, the J gene TRBJ1-6; D may be TRBD1 (6 bases). Trimming removed 3 bases at V and 10 bases at J, with 8 bases between. CDR1 SGHRS and CDR2 YFSETQ come from the germline V gene. The CDR3 length is 12 residues. The DNA for the CDR3 is TGCGCCAGCAGCTCCGGACAGTCACCCCTCCACTTT. Its protein product is CASSSGQSPLHF.

This clonotype was recorded at least ten times. The chain has TRBV7-9 and TRBJ1-6, with D possibly matching TRBD1 (5 bases). The V gene lost 1 base and the J gene lost 0 bases, with 10 bases spanning the gap. From germline, CDR1 is SEHNR and CDR2 FQNEAQ (reference sequence). The CDR3 is 17 residues long. Here the CDR3 reads CASSLVGASSYNSPLHF. The CDR3 DNA follows: TGTGCCAGCAGCTTAGTAGGGGCGAGCTCCTATAATTCACCCCTCCACTTT. The variable domain in full, with the rest retrieved from reference TRBV7-9 and TRBJ1-6, is DTGVSQNPRHKITKRGQNVTFRCDPISEHNRLYWYRQTLGQGPEFLTYFQNEAQLEKSRLLSDRFSAERPKGSFSTLEIQRTEQGDSAMYLCASSLVGASSYNSPLHFGNGTRLTVT.

This clonotype showed up many times. The V gene is TRBV6-1, the J gene TRBJ1-1; D call uncertain. Germline CDR1 reads MNHNS; CDR2 reads SASEGT. V shed 6 bases and J shed 7 bases, with 15 bases lying between them. CDR3 length equals 13 residues. CDR3 protein: CASRNLPRSEAFF. The CDR3 nucleotides are TGTGCCAGCAGGAACCTTCCGAGAAGTGAAGCTTTCTTT.

The rearrangement links TRBV28 to TRBJ1-1; D may be TRBD1 (5 bases). Germline loops: CDR1 MDHEN, CDR2 SYDVKM. The ends were cut back, 1 base at V and 4 bases at J, with 13 bases in the middle. The CDR3 contains 15 residues. In DNA form, the CDR3 reads TGTGCCAGCAGTTTATTCCCAGGGCAGGTCACTGAAGCTTTCTTT. Residues: CASSLFPGQVTEAFF.

In this sample, this clonotype turned up many times. The chain links TRBV5-1 to TRBJ1-1, with D possibly matching TRBD1 (5 bases). With 3 bases removed from V and 4 bases from J, the gap between germline ends came to 16 bases. The germline V gene has CDR1 SGHRS and CDR2 YFSETQ. This CDR3 is built from 15 residues. This chain's CDR3 is CASSSDPGVSTEAFF. In DNA form, the CDR3 reads TGCGCCAGCAGCTCAGACCCGGGGGTGAGCACTGAAGCTTTCTTT.

This clonotype was recorded many times. This chain uses TRBV6-5 with TRBJ1-1; tentatively, D is TRBD1 (5 bases). The CDR3 covers 16 residues. The germline V gene has CDR1 MNHEY and CDR2 SVGAGI. The V end lost 2 bases, the J end lost 2 bases, and 15 bases lay between the germline ends. The CDR3 DNA follows: TGTGCCAGCAGTTACGGTAGGGGAAGGGGCAACACTGAAGCTTTCTTT. It specifies CASSYGRGRGNTEAFF.

This clonotype was recorded at least ten times. V and J are TRBV27 and TRBJ2-2, with D tentatively TRBD1 or TRBD2 (5 bases each). With 1 base removed from V and 2 bases from J, the gap between germline ends came to 11 bases. In germline, CDR1 is MNHEY, CDR2 SMNVEV (reference sequence). This CDR3 comprises 16 residues. CDR3: CASSLYGAVNTGELFF. CDR3 in DNA: TGTGCCAGCAGTTTATACGGGGCAGTAAACACCGGGGAGCTGTTTTTT.

This clonotype was seen many times. V is TRBV5-1 and J is TRBJ1-1; D gene uncertain. CDR1 SGHRS and CDR2 YFSETQ come from the germline V gene. This CDR3 is built from 13 residues. Trimming removed 2 bases from V and 1 base from J, with 6 bases in between. This chain's CDR3 is CASSLSANTEAFF. DNA for the CDR3: TGCGCCAGCAGCTTATCTGCGAACACTGAAGCTTTCTTT.

This clonotype was recorded at least ten times. The chain combines TRBV20-1 with TRBJ2-7; a possible D gene is TRBD2 (5 bases). V dropped 6 bases and J dropped 3 bases, with 15 bases sitting between them. There are 13 residues in the CDR3. The V gene's germline CDR1 is DFQATT and CDR2 SNEGSKA (reference sequence). CDR3 residues: CSARRSSSYEQYF. The CDR3, as DNA: TGCAGTGCGAGACGGTCTAGCAGCTACGAGCAGTACTTC.

This clonotype was detected ten times or more. The rearrangement uses TRBV13 and TRBJ2-5; weak D call: TRBD2 (6 bases). Trimming removed 2 bases from V and 1 base from J, with 8 bases in between. The germline V gene encodes CDR1 PRHDT and CDR2 FYEKMQ (reference sequence). The CDR3 contains 14 residues. The CDR3 sequence: CASSLLAAQETQYF. The CDR3 DNA sequence: TGTGCCAGCAGCTTATTAGCGGCCCAAGAGACCCAGTACTTC. The full variable domain, its missing parts supplied by reference TRBV13 and TRBJ2-5, is AAGVIQSPRHLIKEKRETATLKCYPIPRHDTVYWYQQGPGQDPQFLISFYEKMQSDKGSIPDRFSAQQFSDYHSELNMSSLELGDSALYFCASSLLAAQETQYFGPGTRLLVL.

V is TRBV27 and J is TRBJ1-5; the match to TRBD1 covers 9 bases. Germline V gene data show CDR1 as MNHEY and CDR2 as SMNVEV (reference sequence). V trimming: 6 bases; J trimming: 3 bases; junction bases outside the gene matches: 9. This CDR3 region has 16 residues. The CDR3 sequence is CASSPGQGRYNQPQHF. CDR3 DNA sequence: TGTGCCAGCAGCCCGGGACAGGGACGTTACAATCAGCCCCAGCATTTT.

A remark on this clonotype: One end of the junction is discordant with germline, which a read error may explain. This sequence joins TRBV28 and TRBJ2-7; D gene ambiguous. The V gene's germline CDR1 is MDHEN and CDR2 SYDVKM. This CDR3 contains 12 residues. The CDR3 sequence is CASNFLRNEQCF. In nucleotides, the CDR3 is TGTGCCAGCAATTTCCTGAGGAACGAGCAGTGCTTC.